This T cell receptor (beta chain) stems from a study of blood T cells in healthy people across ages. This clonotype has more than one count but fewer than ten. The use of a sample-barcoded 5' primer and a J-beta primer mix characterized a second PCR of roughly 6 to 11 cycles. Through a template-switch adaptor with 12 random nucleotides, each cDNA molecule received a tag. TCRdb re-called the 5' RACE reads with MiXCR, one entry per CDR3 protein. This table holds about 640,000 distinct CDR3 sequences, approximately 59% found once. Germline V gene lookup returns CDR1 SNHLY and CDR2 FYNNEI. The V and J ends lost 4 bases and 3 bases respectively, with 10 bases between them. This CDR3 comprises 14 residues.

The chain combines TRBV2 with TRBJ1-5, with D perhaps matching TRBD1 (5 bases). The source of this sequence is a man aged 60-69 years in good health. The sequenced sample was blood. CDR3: CASSVRQHNQPQHF. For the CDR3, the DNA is TGTGCCAGCAGTGTCCGACAGCACAATCAGCCCCAGCATTTT.